These 19 T cell receptor beta chains came from one sample sequenced in a study of shared clonotypes between healthy human individuals (dated by TCRdb to the early 2020s). Library generation was performed with the immunoSEQ multiplex PCR assay. TCRdb provides this immuneACCESS table in a form limited to in-frame rearrangements. Some clones are lacking; in checked studies, under half of them reflect an unresolved V gene, and why the rest are absent is not known. The sample includes around 370,000 clones, with 90% to 98% observed a single time. The biggest ten clones account for around 0.3% of the sample. Sample: memory CD8+ T cells sorted from blood. Read against the paper, the sample's cell subset or site label means: CD45RO+ cells pooled with CCR7-negative TemRA cells. Receptors originate from a man aged 25-45 years in good health.

This chain links TRBV7-9 with TRBJ2-2, with no clear D. The germline V gene encodes CDR1 SEHNR and CDR2 FQNEAQ (reference sequence). The CDR3 length is 14 residues. V lost 1 base and J lost 4, with 7 bases in between. For the CDR3, the DNA is TGTGCCAGCAGCTTAGACGGATTCACCGGGGAGCTGTTTTTT. Translated, it gives CASSLDGFTGELFF.

The sample holds one count of this clone. The CDR3 coding sequence is TGCGCCAGCAGCTCGACCGGAGGATACGAGCAGTACTTC. This translates into CASSSTGGYEQYF. V and J are TRBV5-1 and TRBJ2-7; D possibly corresponds to TRBD2 (5 bases). The CDR3 is 13 residues long. Between the trimmed V and J ends, which lost 3 bases and 4 bases, there was a span of 11 bases. Germline V lookup: CDR1 SGHRS, CDR2 YFSETQ. Filled out from reference TRBV5-1 and TRBJ2-7, the complete variable domain reads KAGVTQTPRYLIKTRGQQVTLSCSPISGHRSVSWYQQTPGQGLQFLFEYFSETQRNKGNFPGRFSGRQFSNSRSEMNVSTLELGDSALYLCASSSTGGYEQYFGPGTRLTVT.

The sample holds one count of this clone. The V gene is TRBV30, the J gene TRBJ1-2, with D possibly matching TRBD1 (5 bases). The CDR3 is made up of 13 amino acids. V shed 6 bases and J shed 5 bases, with 16 bases lying between them. Germline V gene data show CDR1 as GTSNPN and CDR2 as SVGIG (reference sequence). CDR3 loop: CACRAQVGYGYTF. DNA for the CDR3: TGTGCCTGTAGGGCACAGGTCGGGTATGGCTACACCTTC.

This chain joins TRBV14 and TRBJ2-5; 11 nucleotides agree with TRBD1. This CDR3 comprises 16 residues. Losses at the gene ends were 6 bases for V and 2 bases for J; bases not matched to a gene: 8. Germline values: CDR1 SGHDN, CDR2 FVKESK. Here the CDR3 DNA reads TGTGCCAGCAGAGGGACAGGGGGAAGAAATCAAGAGACCCAGTACTTC. The encoded protein is CASRGTGGRNQETQYF.

This chain links TRBV11-2 with TRBJ2-1; D remains ambiguous. Germline CDR1 is SGHAT and CDR2 is FQNNGV. The CDR3 is 16 residues long. V was trimmed by 1 base and J by 1 base, leaving 11 bases between them. The CDR3 loop is CASSLAIGRSYNEQFF. As DNA, the CDR3 is TGTGCCAGCAGCTTAGCGATCGGTAGGTCCTACAATGAGCAGTTCTTC. The whole variable domain, remainder taken from reference TRBV11-2 and TRBJ2-1, is EAGVAQSPRYKIIEKRQSVAFWCNPISGHATLYWYQQILGQGPKLLIQFQNNGVVDDSQLPKDRFSAERLKGVDSTLKIQPAKLEDSAVYLCASSLAIGRSYNEQFFGPGTRLTVL.

The chain is built from TRBV5-1 and TRBJ1-2; D is undetermined. V lost 0 bases and J lost 0, with 6 bases in between. The CDR3 loop spans 14 amino acids. Germline CDR1 SGHRS, CDR2 YFSETQ. The CDR3 nucleotides are TGCGCCAGCAGCTTGGGGATAGCTAACTATGGCTACACCTTC. It is translated as CASSLGIANYGYTF.

The chain is built from TRBV6-5 and TRBJ1-5, with 9 bases that match TRBD1. This CDR3 region has 15 residues. The junction had 8 bases not matched to a gene; V was cut back by 6 bases and J by 5 bases. Per germline, CDR1 MNHEY and CDR2 SVGAGI. The CDR3, as DNA: TGTGCCAGCAGCCGAGGGACAGGGAGAGATCAGCCCCAGCATTTT. Translation gives CASSRGTGRDQPQHF.

J is TRBJ2-7 and V is TRBV9; D is ambiguous. Trimming stripped 0 bases from V and 3 bases from J, with 10 bases between. Germline CDR1 reads SGDLS; CDR2 reads YYNGEE. CDR3 length equals 14 residues. As DNA, the CDR3 is TGTGCCAGCAGCGTAGAAAAGAGCAGCTACGAGCAGTACTTC. Amino acids: CASSVEKSSYEQYF.

V gene TRBV9 combines with J gene TRBJ1-4; unclear D gene. This CDR3 has 14 amino acids. With 0 bases removed from V and 4 bases from J, the gap between germline ends came to 7 bases. The germline V gene encodes CDR1 SGDLS and CDR2 YYNGEE. CDR3: CASSVAPNNEKLFF. Here the CDR3 DNA reads TGTGCCAGCAGCGTAGCTCCCAATAATGAAAAACTGTTTTTT. Full variable domain (rest looked up from reference TRBV9 and TRBJ1-4): DSGVTQTPKHLITATGQRVTLRCSPRSGDLSVYWYQQSLDQGLQFLIQYYNGEERAKGNILERFSAQQFPDLHSELNLSSLELGDSALYFCASSVAPNNEKLFFGSGTQLSVL.

J is TRBJ1-2 and V is TRBV28, with 7 bases identical to TRBD1. The germline CDR1 and CDR2 sequences are MDHEN and SYDVKM. This CDR3 contains 12 residues. Trimming at V came to 3 bases and at J to 9 bases, leaving 4 bases not matched to a gene. The CDR3 region is CASSLDRRSYTF. The CDR3 nucleotides read TGTGCCAGCAGTTTGGACAGGAGGAGCTACACCTTC.

The V call is TRBV6-1, the J call TRBJ2-3; weak D call: TRBD1 (6 bases). Germline V gives CDR1 MNHNS, CDR2 SASEGT. V was shortened by 3 bases and J by 2 bases, with 9 bases between the two germline ends. The CDR3 is 14 amino acids. DNA for the CDR3: TGTGCCAGCAGTGAGAGGACAGCCACAGATACGCAGTATTTT. This translates into CASSERTATDTQYF.

This clone was counted a single time. The chain joins TRBV28 to TRBJ1-5; D is perhaps TRBD1 (6 bases). This CDR3 region has 12 residues. V was pared by 11 bases and J by 4 bases, with 12 bases between. CDR1 MDHEN and CDR2 SYDVKM come from the germline V gene. CDR3 protein: CALGQPNQPQHF. The CDR3 bases are TGTGCCTTAGGACAGCCTAATCAGCCCCAGCATTTT. Based on the CDR3 plus reference TRBV28 and TRBJ1-5, the full variable domain is DVKVTQSSRYLVKRTGEKVFLECVQDMDHENMFWYRQDPGLGLRLIYFSYDVKMKEKGDIPEGYSVSREKKERFSLILESASTNQTSMYLCALGQPNQPQHFGDGTRLSIL.

The CDR3 DNA reads as TGTGCCACCAGTCTGAGTAGGGGGCTAGCCGGGGAGCTGTTTTTT. Encoded protein: CATSLSRGLAGELFF. The chain uses TRBV15 and TRBJ2-2; TRBD1 matches 7 bases. V dropped 6 bases and J dropped 6; count of bases not matched to a gene: 10. In germline, CDR1 is LNHNV, CDR2 YYDKDF (reference sequence). CDR3 length: 15 residues.

The chain uses TRBV10-2 and TRBJ2-7; D is unresolved. With 4 bases removed from V and 1 base from J, the gap between germline ends came to 11 bases. Germline V CDR1 and CDR2: WSHSY, SAAADI. The CDR3 spans 14 residues. The CDR3 reads CASSVRASSYEQYF. The CDR3 bases are TGCGCCAGCAGTGTACGCGCGTCTTCCTACGAGCAGTACTTC.

The count of this clone is one. J is TRBJ2-3 and V is TRBV6-5; the D gene is possibly TRBD2 (6 bases). Germline V gives CDR1 MNHEY, CDR2 SVGAGI. CDR3 length equals 15 residues. The V end lost 4 bases, the J end lost 5 bases, and 16 bases lay between the germline ends. The CDR3 protein is CASSLRDNGLDTQYF. CDR3 DNA sequence: TGTGCCAGCAGTTTGCGGGATAACGGCTTAGATACGCAGTATTTT.

The gene calls are TRBV2 and TRBJ2-7, with a tentative D call TRBD2 (6 bases). CDR1 and CDR2 from the germline V gene are SNHLY and FYNNEI. V lost 0 bases, J lost 0 bases, and 9 bases lay in between. CDR3 length equals 15 residues. CDR3 in DNA: TGTGCCAGCAGTGAAGCGCTGACTAGCTCCTACGAGCAGTACTTC. Protein product: CASSEALTSSYEQYF.

The sample holds one count of this clone. The rearrangement uses TRBV29-1 and TRBJ2-5; TRBD2 agrees at 9 bases. Per germline, CDR1 SQVTM and CDR2 ANQGSEA. The junction had 4 bases not matched to a gene; V was cut back by 4 bases and J by 4 bases. There are 13 residues in the CDR3. The CDR3 coding sequence is TGCAGCGTTGGGCTAGCGGGGCCAGAGACCCAGTACTTC. Translating gives CSVGLAGPETQYF.

The genes are TRBV6-5 and TRBJ2-1; no clear D. Trimming took 6 bases from V and 2 from J, leaving 8 bases between them. The CDR3 consists of 13 residues. Per the germline V gene, CDR1 is MNHEY and CDR2 is SVGAGI. DNA of the CDR3: TGTGCCAGCAGATTTGACACCTACAATGAGCAGTTCTTC. Encoded protein: CASRFDTYNEQFF.

The chain is built from TRBV2 and TRBJ1-2; D unresolved. Looked up from germline, CDR1 is SNHLY and CDR2 is FYNNEI. The CDR3 is 13 residues long. The V gene lost 1 base and the J gene lost 4 bases, with 7 bases spanning the gap. The CDR3 DNA reads as TGTGCCAGCAGTGAAGGAGGCAGCTATGGCTACACCTTC. This translates into CASSEGGSYGYTF.